This is a list of T cell receptor beta chains from one sample in a study of blood T cell repertoires in COVID-19. TCRdb's table, derived via immunoSEQ multiplex PCR, lists solely in-frame clones and lacks some. The table shows about 160,000 clones, with 84% occurring only once. Material: peripheral blood. The receptors shown here come from a man aged 18 to 29 with active or convalescent COVID-19. Both conserved end residues are part of each CDR3. A D gene is named only where the DNA matches it firmly. The listing skips clone size in some rows; elsewhere it reads once, few, many or a size class.

j_gene,v_gene,abundance,d_gene,CDR3nt,CDR3aa
TRBJ2-4,TRBV19,.,.,TGTGCCACTAGAGACAGGATCGAAAACATTCAGTACTTC,CATRDRIENIQYF
TRBJ2-5,TRBV29-1,.,.,TGCAGCGTTGAACCCCCAGAGGCCCAAGAGACCCAGTACTTC,CSVEPPEAQETQYF
TRBJ2-7,TRBV5-1,many,TRBD2,TGCGCCAGCAGCTTGATTCCGGGGGGCTCCTACGAGCAGTACTTC,CASSLIPGGSYEQYF
TRBJ2-4,TRBV27,once,.,TGTGCCAGCAGGGGCAGTCTAGCCAAAAACATTCAGTACTTC,CASRGSLAKNIQYF
TRBJ1-2,TRBV5-4,.,.,TGTGCCAGCAGCCCGGACACCTTAAACTATGGCTACACCTTC,CASSPDTLNYGYTF
TRBJ2-7,TRBV7-3,.,TRBD2,TGTGCCAGCAGCCTCCGGATGAGCGGGAGGAACGAGCAGTACTTC,CASSLRMSGRNEQYF
TRBJ2-3,TRBV28,.,TRBD1,TGTGCCAGCCTACAGGGGACACCCACAGATACGCAGTATTTT,CASLQGTPTDTQYF
TRBJ2-4,TRBV15,.,TRBD2,TGTGCCACCAGCAATCCTCAACTAGCGGGTCTAGCCAAAAACATTCAGTACTTC,CATSNPQLAGLAKNIQYF
TRBJ1-6,TRBV6-5,.,.,TGTGCCAGCAGTTTCGCGCCTCAATCACCCCTCCACTTT,CASSFAPQSPLHF
TRBJ1-6,TRBV15,.,.,TGTGCCACCACCGGGACACAGATTAATTCACCCCTCCACTTT,CATTGTQINSPLHF
TRBJ1-6,TRBV5-6,few,TRBD1,TGTGCCAGCAGCTTGGACAGGGGCTATAATTCACCCCTCCACTTT,CASSLDRGYNSPLHF
TRBJ2-7,TRBV29-1,.,.,TGCAGCGTTGTCACACACATTTACGAGCAGTACTTC,CSVVTHIYEQYF
TRBJ1-6,TRBV2,.,.,TGTGCCAGCAGTGATATTTTTTTGAGGCGGAATTCACCCCTCCACTTT,CASSDIFLRRNSPLHF
TRBJ2-7,TRBV9,.,TRBD2,TGTGCCAGCAGCGTAGTTGGGAGCGGGAGGACAAATCGTCGCTTCTACGAGCAGTACTTC,CASSVVGSGRTNRRFYEQYF
TRBJ2-7,TRBV19,.,.,TGTGCCAGTAGTATTGAGGCAGGGGCCTACGAGCAGTACTTC,CASSIEAGAYEQYF